This T cell receptor (beta chain) is from a study of Ad26.COV2.S vaccination and SARS-CoV-2 variants. Study background: Administration of Ad26.COV2.S was intramuscular, either once or twice 56 days apart.

Treatment denoted: 15 to 20 received Ad26.COV2.S at low or high dose, single or two shots; about 5 received placebo; per-sample allocation not given. The samples date from day 63 after the first vaccine or placebo injection. The ends lost 8 bases at V and 0 bases at J; junction bases unmatched: 7. This CDR3 spans 14 amino acids. Germline-derived CDR1 and CDR2 are SQVTM and ANQGSEA. Findings and caveats of the study: Those who received the vaccine showed greater spike-specific TCR breadth than those given placebo. Vaccinees reportedly had broad spike-specific CD8+ and CD4+ T cell responses. It is possible that the TCR breadth and depth analyses underestimated the total T cell responses.

Clones were sequenced by immunoSEQ multiplex PCR, and TCRdb holds only the in-frame ones, with some missing. The sample lists about 350,000 clones; approximately 86% were seen once. Of note for this clone: The target antigen is unknown.

This clonotype originated in a person between 18 and 59 years old who received the Ad26.COV2.S COVID-19 vaccine or a placebo. The chain couples TRBV29-1 to TRBJ2-1, with TRBD1 matching over 7 bases. Sequenced material: peripheral blood, taken in a trial of Ad26.COV2.S vaccine versus placebo. CDR3 loop: CSSRQGPSYNEQFF. The CDR3 DNA is TGCAGCTCGAGACAGGGTCCCTCCTACAATGAGCAGTTCTTC.